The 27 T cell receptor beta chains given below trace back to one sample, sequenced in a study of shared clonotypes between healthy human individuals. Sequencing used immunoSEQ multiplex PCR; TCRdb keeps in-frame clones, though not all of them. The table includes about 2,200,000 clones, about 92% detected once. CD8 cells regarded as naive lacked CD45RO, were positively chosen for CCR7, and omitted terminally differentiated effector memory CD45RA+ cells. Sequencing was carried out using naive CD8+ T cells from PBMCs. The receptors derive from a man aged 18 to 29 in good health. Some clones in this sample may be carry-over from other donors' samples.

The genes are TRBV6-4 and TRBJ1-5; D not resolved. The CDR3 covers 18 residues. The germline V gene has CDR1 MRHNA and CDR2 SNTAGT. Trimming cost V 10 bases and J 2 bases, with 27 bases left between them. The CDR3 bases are TGTGCCAACCTCTGTGACCCGGGGATCTTTGGGCGCAATCAGCCCCAGCATTTT. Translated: CANLCDPGIFGRNQPQHF.

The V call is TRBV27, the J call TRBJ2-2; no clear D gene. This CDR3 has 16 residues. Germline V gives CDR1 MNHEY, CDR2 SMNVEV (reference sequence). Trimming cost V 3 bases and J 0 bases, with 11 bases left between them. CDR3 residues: CASSLGFSPNTGELFF. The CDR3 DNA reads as TGTGCCAGCAGTTTGGGGTTCAGTCCGAACACCGGGGAGCTGTTTTTT.

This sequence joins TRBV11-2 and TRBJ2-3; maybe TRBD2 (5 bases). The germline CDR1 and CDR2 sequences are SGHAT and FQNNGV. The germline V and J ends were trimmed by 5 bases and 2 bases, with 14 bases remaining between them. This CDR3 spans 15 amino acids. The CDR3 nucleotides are TGTGCCAGCAGCGGGAGCTTGGGAAACACAGATACGCAGTATTTT. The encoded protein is CASSGSLGNTDTQYF. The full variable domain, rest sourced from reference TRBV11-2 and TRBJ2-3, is EAGVAQSPRYKIIEKRQSVAFWCNPISGHATLYWYQQILGQGPKLLIQFQNNGVVDDSQLPKDRFSAERLKGVDSTLKIQPAKLEDSAVYLCASSGSLGNTDTQYFGPGTRLTVL.

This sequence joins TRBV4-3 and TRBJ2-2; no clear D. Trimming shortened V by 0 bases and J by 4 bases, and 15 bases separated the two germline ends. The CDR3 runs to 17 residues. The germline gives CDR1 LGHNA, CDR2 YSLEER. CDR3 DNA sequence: TGCGCCAGCAGCCAAGATTCCCGTTTAGTCGGCACCGGGGAGCTGTTTTTT. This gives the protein CASSQDSRLVGTGELFF.

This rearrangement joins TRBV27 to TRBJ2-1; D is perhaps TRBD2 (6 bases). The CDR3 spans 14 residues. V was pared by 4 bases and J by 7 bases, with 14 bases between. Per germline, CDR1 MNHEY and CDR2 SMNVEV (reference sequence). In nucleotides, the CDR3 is TGTGCCAGCAGTTGGGTCCGACTAGGAAATGAGCAGTTCTTC. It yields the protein CASSWVRLGNEQFF.

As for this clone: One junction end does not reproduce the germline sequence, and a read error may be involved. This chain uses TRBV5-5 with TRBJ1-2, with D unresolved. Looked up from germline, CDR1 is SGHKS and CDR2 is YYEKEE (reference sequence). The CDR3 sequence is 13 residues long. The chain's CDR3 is CATSPGEAYGYTF. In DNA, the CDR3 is TGTGCCACCAGCCCTGGAGAGGCCTATGGCTACACCTTC.

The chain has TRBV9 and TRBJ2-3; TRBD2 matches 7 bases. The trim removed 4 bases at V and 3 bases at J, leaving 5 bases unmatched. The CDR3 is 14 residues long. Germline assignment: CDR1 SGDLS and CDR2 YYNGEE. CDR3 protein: CASSSERGTDTQYF. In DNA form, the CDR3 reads TGTGCCAGCAGCTCAGAGCGGGGTACAGATACGCAGTATTTT.

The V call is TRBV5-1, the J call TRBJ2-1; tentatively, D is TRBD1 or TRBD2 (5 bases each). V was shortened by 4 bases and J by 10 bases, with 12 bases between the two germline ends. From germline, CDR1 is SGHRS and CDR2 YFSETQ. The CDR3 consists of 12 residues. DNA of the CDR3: TGCGCCAGCAGCAGGTCCAGGGACGAGCAGTTCTTC. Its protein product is CASSRSRDEQFF.

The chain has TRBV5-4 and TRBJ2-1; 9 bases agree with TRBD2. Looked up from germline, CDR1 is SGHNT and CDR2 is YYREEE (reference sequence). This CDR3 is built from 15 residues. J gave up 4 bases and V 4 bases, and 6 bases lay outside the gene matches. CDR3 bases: TGTGCCAGCAGCCAAAGACTAGCGGCTTACAATGAGCAGTTCTTC. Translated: CASSQRLAAYNEQFF.

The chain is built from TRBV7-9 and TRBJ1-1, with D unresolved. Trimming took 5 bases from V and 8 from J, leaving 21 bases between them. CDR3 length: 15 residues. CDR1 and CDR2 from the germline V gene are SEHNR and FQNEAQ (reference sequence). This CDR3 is CASSPGLGGRVEAFF. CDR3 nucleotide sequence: TGTGCCAGCAGCCCGGGGTTGGGAGGCCGGGTAGAAGCTTTCTTT.

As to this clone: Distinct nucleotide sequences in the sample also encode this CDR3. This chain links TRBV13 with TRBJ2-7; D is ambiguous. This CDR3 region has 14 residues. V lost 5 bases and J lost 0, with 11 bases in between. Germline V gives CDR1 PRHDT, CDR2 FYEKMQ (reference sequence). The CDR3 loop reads CASSLRLSSYEQYF. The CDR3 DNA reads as TGTGCCAGCAGCCTAAGACTGAGCTCCTACGAGCAGTACTTC.

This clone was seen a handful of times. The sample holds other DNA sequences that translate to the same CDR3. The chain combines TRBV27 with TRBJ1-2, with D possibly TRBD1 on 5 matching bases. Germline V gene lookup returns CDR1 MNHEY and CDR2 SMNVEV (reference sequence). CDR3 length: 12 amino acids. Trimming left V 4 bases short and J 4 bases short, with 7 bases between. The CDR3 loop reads CASSSDSYGYTF. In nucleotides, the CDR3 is TGTGCCAGCAGTTCCGACAGCTATGGCTACACCTTC.

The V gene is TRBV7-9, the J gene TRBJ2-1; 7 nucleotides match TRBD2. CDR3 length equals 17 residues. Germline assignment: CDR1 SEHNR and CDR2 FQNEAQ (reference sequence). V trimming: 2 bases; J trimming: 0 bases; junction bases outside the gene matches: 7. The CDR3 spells CASSLNGGSVSYNEQFF. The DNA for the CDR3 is TGTGCCAGCAGCTTAAATGGCGGGAGCGTCTCCTACAATGAGCAGTTCTTC.

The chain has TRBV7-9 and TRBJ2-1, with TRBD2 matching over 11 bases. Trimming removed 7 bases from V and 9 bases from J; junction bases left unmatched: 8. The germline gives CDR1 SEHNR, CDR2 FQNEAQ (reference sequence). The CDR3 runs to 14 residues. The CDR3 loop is CASTTSGTSGEQFF. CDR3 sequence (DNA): TGTGCCAGCACGACTAGCGGGACAAGTGGTGAGCAGTTCTTC.

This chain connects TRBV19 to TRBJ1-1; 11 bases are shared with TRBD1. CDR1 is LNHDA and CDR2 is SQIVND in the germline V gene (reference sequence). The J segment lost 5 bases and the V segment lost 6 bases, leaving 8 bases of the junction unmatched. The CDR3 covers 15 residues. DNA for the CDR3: TGTGCCAGTAGGCCCGGGACAGGGGGAATTACTGAAGCTTTCTTT. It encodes CASRPGTGGITEAFF.

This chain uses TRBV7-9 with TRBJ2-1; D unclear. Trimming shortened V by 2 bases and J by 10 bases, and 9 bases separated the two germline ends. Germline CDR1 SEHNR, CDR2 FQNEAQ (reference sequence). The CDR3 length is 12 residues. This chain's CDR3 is CASSLPLPEQFF. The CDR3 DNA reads TGTGCCAGCAGCTTACCTCTCCCCGAGCAGTTCTTC.

CDR3 amino acids: CASSLTGSGRQETQYF. The DNA for the CDR3 is TGTGCCAGCAGCTTAACCGGGAGCGGCCGCCAAGAGACCCAGTACTTC. The rearrangement links TRBV7-3 to TRBJ2-5, with D possibly being TRBD2 (6 bases). Germline CDR1 SGHTA, CDR2 FQGTGA. Trimming cost V 0 bases and J 1 base, with 12 bases left between them. The CDR3 has 16 residues. The complete variable domain, with remaining parts taken from reference TRBV7-3 and TRBJ2-5, reads GAGVSQTPSNKVTEKGKYVELRCDPISGHTALYWYRQSLGQGPEFLIYFQGTGAADDSGLPNDRFFAVRPEGSVSTLKIQRTERGDSAVYLCASSLTGSGRQETQYFGPGTRLLVL.

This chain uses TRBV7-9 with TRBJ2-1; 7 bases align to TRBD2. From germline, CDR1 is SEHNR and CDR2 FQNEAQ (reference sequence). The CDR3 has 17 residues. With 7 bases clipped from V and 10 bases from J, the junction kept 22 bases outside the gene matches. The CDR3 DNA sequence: TGTGCCAGCAAACTCAACCGGGGGGAGTTCGTCTTGCTGGAGCAGTTCTTC. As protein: CASKLNRGEFVLLEQFF.

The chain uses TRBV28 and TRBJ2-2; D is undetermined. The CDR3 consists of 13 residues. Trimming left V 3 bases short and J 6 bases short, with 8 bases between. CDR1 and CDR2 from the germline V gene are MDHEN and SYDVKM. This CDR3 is CASSLGVSGELFF. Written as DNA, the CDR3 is TGTGCCAGCAGTTTGGGCGTATCCGGGGAGCTGTTTTTT.

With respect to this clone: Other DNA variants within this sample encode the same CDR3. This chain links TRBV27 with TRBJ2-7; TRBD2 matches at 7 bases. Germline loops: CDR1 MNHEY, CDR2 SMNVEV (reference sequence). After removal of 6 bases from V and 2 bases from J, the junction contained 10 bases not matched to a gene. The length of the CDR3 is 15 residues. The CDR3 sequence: CASSLLGGTTYEQYF. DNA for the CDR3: TGTGCCAGCAGCCTCCTGGGGGGGACTACCTACGAGCAGTACTTC.

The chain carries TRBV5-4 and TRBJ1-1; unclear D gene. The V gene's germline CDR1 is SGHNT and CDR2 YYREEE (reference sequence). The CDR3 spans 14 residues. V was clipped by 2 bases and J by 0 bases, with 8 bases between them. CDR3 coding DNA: TGTGCCAGCAGCTTCCCCTCCATGAACACTGAAGCTTTCTTT. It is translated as CASSFPSMNTEAFF.

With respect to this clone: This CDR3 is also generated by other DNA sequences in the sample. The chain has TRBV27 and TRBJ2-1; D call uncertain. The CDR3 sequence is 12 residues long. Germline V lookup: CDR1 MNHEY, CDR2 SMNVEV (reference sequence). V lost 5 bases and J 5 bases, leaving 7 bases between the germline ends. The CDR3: CASSPRDNEQFF. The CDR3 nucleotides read TGTGCCAGCAGTCCGAGAGACAATGAGCAGTTCTTC.

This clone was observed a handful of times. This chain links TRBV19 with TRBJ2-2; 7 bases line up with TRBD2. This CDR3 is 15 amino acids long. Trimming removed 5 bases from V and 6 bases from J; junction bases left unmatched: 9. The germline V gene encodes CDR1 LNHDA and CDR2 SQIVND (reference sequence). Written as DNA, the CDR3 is TGTGCCAGTAGTGCGACTAGCACGCCGGCCGGGGAGCTGTTTTTT. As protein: CASSATSTPAGELFF.

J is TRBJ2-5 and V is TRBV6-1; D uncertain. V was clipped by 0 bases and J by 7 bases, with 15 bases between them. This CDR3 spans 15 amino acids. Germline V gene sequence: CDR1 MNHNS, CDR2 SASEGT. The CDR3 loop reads CASSEAQVSSRTQYF. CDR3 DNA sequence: TGTGCCAGCAGTGAAGCTCAGGTGTCCTCGAGGACCCAGTACTTC.

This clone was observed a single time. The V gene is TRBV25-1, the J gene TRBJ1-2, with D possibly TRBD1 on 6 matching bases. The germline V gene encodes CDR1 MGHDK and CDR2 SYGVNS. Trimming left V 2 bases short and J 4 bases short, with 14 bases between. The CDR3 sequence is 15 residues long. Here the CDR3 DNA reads TGTGCCAGCAGTGAACGGGGGCCCAGGCTCTATGGCTACACCTTC. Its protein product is CASSERGPRLYGYTF.

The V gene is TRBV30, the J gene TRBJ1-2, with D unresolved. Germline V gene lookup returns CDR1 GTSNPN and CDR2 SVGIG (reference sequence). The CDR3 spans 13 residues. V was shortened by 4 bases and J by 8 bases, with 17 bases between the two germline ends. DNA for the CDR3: TGTGCCTGGATGAACAGACCCCACGGGGGCTACACCTTC. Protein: CAWMNRPHGGYTF.

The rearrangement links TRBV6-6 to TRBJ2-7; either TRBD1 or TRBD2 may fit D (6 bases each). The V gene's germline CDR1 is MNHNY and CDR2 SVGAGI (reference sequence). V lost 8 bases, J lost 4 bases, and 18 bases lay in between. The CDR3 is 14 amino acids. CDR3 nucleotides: TGTGCCAGCGAAGCGACGGGGGCGGAATACGAGCAGTACTTC. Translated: CASEATGAEYEQYF.